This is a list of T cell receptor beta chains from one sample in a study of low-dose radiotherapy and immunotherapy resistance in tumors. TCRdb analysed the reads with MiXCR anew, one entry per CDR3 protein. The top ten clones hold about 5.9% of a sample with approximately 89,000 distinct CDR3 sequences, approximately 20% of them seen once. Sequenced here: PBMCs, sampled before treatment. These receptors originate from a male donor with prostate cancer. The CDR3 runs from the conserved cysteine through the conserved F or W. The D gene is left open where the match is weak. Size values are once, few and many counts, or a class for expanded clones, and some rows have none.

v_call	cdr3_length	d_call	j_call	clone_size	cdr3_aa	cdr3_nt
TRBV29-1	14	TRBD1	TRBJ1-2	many	CSVVTGASIYGYTF	TGCAGCGTTGTAACAGGGGCTTCGATCTATGGCTACACCTTC
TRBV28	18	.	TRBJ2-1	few	CASSLSIGLGSFDNEQFF	TGTGCCAGCAGTTTATCAATCGGTCTAGGGTCATTCGACAATGAGCAGTTCTTC
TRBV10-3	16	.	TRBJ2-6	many	CAISEGNPSGANVLTF	TGTGCCATCAGTGAGGGAAACCCCTCTGGGGCCAACGTCCTGACTTTC
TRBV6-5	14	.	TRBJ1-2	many	CASSYSGTLYGYTF	TGTGCCAGCAGTTATTCCGGGACACTCTATGGCTACACCTTC
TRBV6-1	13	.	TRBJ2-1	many	CASSKAATNEQFF	TGTGCCAGCTCAAAAGCGGCGACTAATGAGCAGTTCTTC
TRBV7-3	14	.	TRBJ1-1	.	CASSRGTTNTEDFF	TGTGCCAGCAGCCGAGGGACAACGAACACTGAAGATTTCTTT
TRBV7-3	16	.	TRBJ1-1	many	CASSLAELALNTEAFF	TGTGCCAGCAGCTTAGCCGAATTGGCCTTGAACACTGAAGCTTTCTTT
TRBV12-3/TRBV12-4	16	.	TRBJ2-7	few	CASGPSAGGRLSEQYF	TGTGCCAGCGGTCCCTCTGCTGGGGGGCGGCTCTCCGAGCAGTACTTC
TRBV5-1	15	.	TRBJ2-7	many	CASSPEVAVTYEQYF	TGCGCCAGCAGCCCTGAAGTGGCGGTTACCTACGAGCAGTACTTC
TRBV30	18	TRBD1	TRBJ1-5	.	CAWSLGQDLSYSNQPQHF	TGTGCCTGGAGCTTAGGACAGGACTTATCGTATAGCAATCAGCCCCAGCATTTT
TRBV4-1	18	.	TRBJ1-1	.	CASSQIINTGFWAYEAFF	TGCGCCAGCAGCCAGATTATTAATACAGGGTTTTGGGCTTATGAAGCTTTCTTT
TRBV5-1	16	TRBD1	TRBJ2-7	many	CASSRGDRESSYEQYF	TGCGCCAGCAGCCGGGGTGACAGGGAAAGTTCCTACGAGCAGTACTTC
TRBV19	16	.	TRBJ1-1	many	CASSRQRGSPNTEAFF	TGTGCCAGTAGTAGGCAGAGGGGATCCCCGAACACTGAAGCTTTCTTT
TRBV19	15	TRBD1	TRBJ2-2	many	CASSIGQGITGELFF	TGTGCCAGTAGTATTGGACAGGGTATTACCGGGGAGCTGTTTTTT
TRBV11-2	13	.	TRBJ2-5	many	CASSQGRAETQYF	TGTGCCAGCAGCCAGGGCAGGGCGGAGACCCAGTACTTC
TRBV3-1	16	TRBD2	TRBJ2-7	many	CASSPEGREASYEQYF	TGTGCCAGCAGCCCCGAGGGACGGGAGGCCTCCTACGAGCAGTACTTC
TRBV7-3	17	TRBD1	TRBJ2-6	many	CASSRDRGSSGANVLTF	TGTGCCAGCAGCCGCGACAGGGGTAGCTCTGGGGCCAACGTCCTGACTTTC
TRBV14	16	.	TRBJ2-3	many	CASSQNPGATTDTQYF	TGTGCCAGCAGCCAGAACCCGGGGGCCACGACAGATACGCAGTATTTT
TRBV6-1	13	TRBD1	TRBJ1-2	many	CASTLGQTYGYTF	TGTGCCAGCACCTTGGGACAGACCTATGGCTACACCTTC
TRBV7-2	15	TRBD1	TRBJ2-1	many	CASSLPGTGYNEQFF	TGTGCCAGCAGCTTACCCGGGACAGGCTACAATGAGCAGTTCTTC
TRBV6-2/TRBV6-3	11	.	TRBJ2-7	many	CASSDLYEQYF	TGTGCCAGCAGTGATCTCTACGAGCAGTACTTC
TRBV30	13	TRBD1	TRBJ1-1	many	CACKGQDYAEAFF	TGTGCCTGTAAGGGACAGGACTACGCTGAAGCTTTCTTT
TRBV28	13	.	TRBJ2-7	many	CASSSTATYEQYF	TGTGCCAGCAGCTCGACAGCCACCTACGAGCAGTACTTC
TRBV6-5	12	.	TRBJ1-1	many	CASSFIETEAFF	TGTGCCAGCAGTTTTATAGAGACTGAAGCTTTCTTT
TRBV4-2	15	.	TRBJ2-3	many	CASSQVSGSTDTQYF	TGTGCCAGCAGCCAAGTCTCCGGAAGCACAGATACGCAGTATTTT
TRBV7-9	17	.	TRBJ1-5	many	CASSLAVGSGGNQPQHF	TGTGCCAGCAGCTTAGCGGTAGGGTCGGGTGGCAATCAGCCCCAGCATTTT
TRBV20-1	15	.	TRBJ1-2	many	CSARAPDWPNYGYTF	TGCAGTGCTAGAGCCCCGGACTGGCCTAACTATGGCTACACCTTC
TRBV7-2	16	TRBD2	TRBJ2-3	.	CASSSLAGEPTDTQYF	TGTGCCAGCAGCTCACTAGCGGGGGAGCCCACAGATACGCAGTATTTT
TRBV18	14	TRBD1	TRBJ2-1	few	CASSPGTGGYEQFF	TGTGCCAGCTCACCAGGGACAGGGGGCTATGAGCAGTTCTTC
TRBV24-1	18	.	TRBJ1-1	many	CATRGGGRAGGRSTEAFF	TGTGCCACCAGGGGGGGGGGCCGGGCGGGTGGTCGTTCGACTGAAGCTTTCTTT
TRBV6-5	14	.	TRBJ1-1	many	CASAERQVNTEAFF	TGTGCCAGCGCTGAACGACAGGTTAACACTGAAGCTTTCTTT
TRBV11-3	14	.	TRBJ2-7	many	CASSLRSGDYEQYF	TGTGCCAGCAGCTTACGGTCGGGGGACTACGAGCAGTACTTC
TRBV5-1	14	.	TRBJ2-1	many	CASSLESPVGEQFF	TGCGCCAGCAGCTTGGAGTCCCCCGTGGGCGAGCAGTTCTTC
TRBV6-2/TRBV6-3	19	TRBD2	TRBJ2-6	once	CASSYPGLAGLSGANVLTF	TGTGCCAGCAGTTACCCAGGACTAGCGGGGCTCTCTGGGGCCAACGTCCTGACTTTC
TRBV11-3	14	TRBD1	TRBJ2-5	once	CASSPGQLVETQYF	TGTGCCAGCAGCCCGGGACAGCTCGTGGAGACCCAGTACTTC
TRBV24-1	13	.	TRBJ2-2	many	CATETKGTGELFF	TGTGCCACCGAAACCAAGGGAACCGGGGAGCTGTTTTTT
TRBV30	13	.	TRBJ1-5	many	CAWSPQGNQPQHF	TGTGCCTGGAGTCCGCAGGGCAATCAGCCCCAGCATTTT
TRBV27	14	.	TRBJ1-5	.	CASSFSRTNQPQHF	TGTGCCAGCAGTTTCTCTAGGACCAATCAGCCCCAGCATTTT
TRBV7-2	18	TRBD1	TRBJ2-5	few	CASSSTRDRGRPQETQYF	TGTGCCAGCAGCTCCACCCGGGACAGGGGGCGGCCCCAAGAGACCCAGTACTTC
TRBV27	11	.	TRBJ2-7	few	CANSGTAEQYF	TGTGCCAATTCGGGGACCGCCGAGCAGTACTTC